Following are 25 T cell receptor beta chains from one sample sequenced in a study of shared clonotypes between healthy human individuals (dated by TCRdb to the early 2020s). The library was generated by the immunoSEQ multiplex PCR assay. TCRdb mirrors the immuneACCESS table, restricted to in-frame sequences. Some clones are absent from its copies; in checked studies, under half trace to an unresolved V gene, and the reason for the others is unknown. Here the sample has fewer than 3 million clones; about nine tenths occur a single time. The top ten clonotypes cover around 0.35% of the sample. Specimen: naive CD4+ T cells from PBMCs. Interpreted using the paper, the cell subset or site label stands for: CD45RA+ positively selected. These receptors were taken from a man aged 18 to 30 in good health. Some clones in this sample may be carry-over from other donors' samples.

The rearrangement links TRBV6-6 to TRBJ2-1, with 10 bases lining up with TRBD2. The CDR3 runs 13 residues. Looked up from germline, CDR1 is MNHNY and CDR2 is SVGAGI (reference sequence). Losses at the gene ends were 8 bases for V and 2 bases for J; bases not matched to a gene: 0. For the CDR3, the DNA is TGTGCCAGCCTAGCGGGAGCCTACAATGAGCAGTTCTTC. It encodes CASLAGAYNEQFF.

The V gene is TRBV28, the J gene TRBJ1-5; possible D gene TRBD1, 5 bases. Germline V gene lookup returns CDR1 MDHEN and CDR2 SYDVKM. Trimming left V 7 bases short and J 5 bases short, with 15 bases between. The CDR3 is made up of 14 amino acids. CDR3 in amino acids: CASINGGDDQPQHF. CDR3 in DNA: TGTGCCAGCATCAACGGGGGGGACGATCAGCCCCAGCATTTT.

V and J are TRBV21-1 and TRBJ2-2; the table's D call of TRBD1 was not tested on the DNA. TRBV21-1 is flagged as a pseudogene. The CDR3 has 16 residues. As DNA, the CDR3 is TGTGCCAGCACCCTTGTGGGGCCTGCGAACACCGGGGAGCTGTTTTTT. Translation gives CASTLVGPANTGELFF.

The gene calls are TRBV28 and TRBJ2-7; the match to TRBD1 covers 8 bases. The CDR3 has 15 amino acids. CDR1 is MDHEN and CDR2 is SYDVKM in the germline V gene. The ends lost 7 bases at V and 0 bases at J; junction bases unmatched: 8. CDR3 residues: CASMDRDPVSYEQYF. The CDR3 nucleotides are TGTGCCAGCATGGACAGGGACCCCGTCTCCTACGAGCAGTACTTC.

The rearrangement joins TRBV28 to TRBJ2-7, with 8 bases fitting TRBD1. CDR1 is MDHEN, CDR2 SYDVKM, per germline. The trim removed 7 bases at V and 2 bases at J, leaving 7 bases unmatched. The CDR3 is 14 amino acids. CDR3 sequence: CASTPGGSTYEQYF. The CDR3 coding sequence is TGTGCCAGCACCCCAGGGGGCAGCACCTACGAGCAGTACTTC.

Only one count was recorded for this clone. The chain has TRBV4-1 and TRBJ2-7, with 7 positions matching TRBD2. The CDR3 is 17 residues long. Germline values: CDR1 MGHRA, CDR2 YSYEKL. Trimming removed 4 bases from V and 0 bases from J; junction bases left unmatched: 12. The CDR3: CASSRMAGGGGSYEQYF. Written as DNA, the CDR3 is TGCGCCAGCAGCCGAATGGCGGGCGGGGGAGGCTCCTACGAGCAGTACTTC.

This clone was seen only once. The genes are TRBV28 and TRBJ1-5; D is unresolved. Deletions cut 5 bases from V and 0 bases from J, with 11 bases between. Germline values: CDR1 MDHEN, CDR2 SYDVKM. This CDR3 has 15 amino acids. In DNA form, the CDR3 reads TGTGCCAGCAGTATTGGATTTTATAGCAATCAGCCCCAGCATTTT. Translating it yields CASSIGFYSNQPQHF.

This clone appeared once. V gene TRBV5-4 combines with J gene TRBJ2-2, with 10 bases identical to TRBD1. The CDR3 loop spans 15 amino acids. Germline V lookup: CDR1 SGHNT, CDR2 YYREEE (reference sequence). V was clipped by 4 bases and J by 3 bases; unmatched bases: 3. CDR3 residues: CASSQTGGDTGELFF. Written as DNA, the CDR3 is TGTGCCAGCAGCCAGACAGGGGGCGACACCGGGGAGCTGTTTTTT.

The V and J genes are TRBV2 and TRBJ2-2; D unclear. V lost 0 bases and J 4 bases, leaving 3 bases between the germline ends. This CDR3 comprises 13 residues. Germline CDR1 is SNHLY and CDR2 is FYNNEI. This CDR3 is CASSEAATGELFF. In nucleotides, the CDR3 is TGTGCCAGCAGTGAAGCAGCCACCGGGGAGCTGTTTTTT.

This sequence joins TRBV28 and TRBJ1-5; D is uncertain. This CDR3 contains 14 residues. V lost 7 bases and J lost 2, with 12 bases in between. The germline CDR1 and CDR2 sequences are MDHEN and SYDVKM. The CDR3 bases are TGTGCCAGCACTCGACCTGGTGGCAATCAGCCCCAGCATTTT. It yields the protein CASTRPGGNQPQHF.

The gene calls are TRBV2 and TRBJ1-2, with 7 bases lining up with TRBD1. The CDR3 totals 14 residues. Per the germline V gene, CDR1 is SNHLY and CDR2 is FYNNEI. With V trimmed by 6 bases and J by 0 bases, 4 bases remained unmatched. The CDR3 region is CASRGDSTNYGYTF. CDR3 in DNA: TGTGCCAGCAGGGGGGACAGCACTAACTATGGCTACACCTTC.

The chain joins TRBV7-2 to TRBJ1-1, with a possible D match to TRBD1 (6 bases). Trimming removed 1 base at V and 7 bases at J, with 19 bases between. Per the germline V gene, CDR1 is SGHTA and CDR2 is FQGNSA. The CDR3 runs 16 residues. The CDR3 coding sequence is TGTGCCAGCAGCTTAGTTCGTTGGACAGTCGCTCTTGAAGCTTTCTTT. It translates to CASSLVRWTVALEAFF.

The V call is TRBV30, the J call TRBJ2-1; perhaps TRBD2 as D (6 bases). Germline-derived CDR1 and CDR2 are GTSNPN and SVGIG (reference sequence). The CDR3 spans 15 residues. V was shortened by 2 bases and J by 9 bases, with 20 bases between the two germline ends. The CDR3 sequence: CAWSWDFLREGEQFF. CDR3 DNA sequence: TGTGCCTGGAGTTGGGACTTTCTCCGGGAAGGTGAGCAGTTCTTC. Full variable domain (rest looked up from reference TRBV30 and TRBJ2-1): SQTIHQWPATLVQPVGSPLSLECTVEGTSNPNLYWYRQAAGRGLQLLFYSVGIGQISSEVPQNLSASRPQDRQFILSSKKLLLSDSGFYLCAWSWDFLREGEQFFGPGTRLTVL.

The chain links TRBV2 to TRBJ1-2; the D gene is possibly TRBD1 (5 bases). CDR3 length equals 12 residues. V dropped 5 bases and J dropped 5 bases, with 9 bases sitting between them. CDR1 is SNHLY and CDR2 is FYNNEI in the germline V gene. CDR3 nucleotides: TGTGCCAGCAGTTTAGGGGAATATGGCTACACCTTC. It translates to CASSLGEYGYTF.

The chain recombines TRBV11-3 with TRBJ2-2, with 10 bases aligning to TRBD1. The CDR3 has 15 residues. The junction had 6 bases not matched to a gene; V was cut back by 5 bases and J by 6 bases. Germline lookup yields CDR1 SGHNT and CDR2 YENEEA. CDR3 in DNA: TGTGCCAGCAGCCGGGGACAGGGGAGTGCCGGGGAGCTGTTTTTT. This translates into CASSRGQGSAGELFF. The full variable domain, rest sourced from reference TRBV11-3 and TRBJ2-2, is EAGVVQSPRYKIIEKKQPVAFWCNPISGHNTLYWYLQNLGQGPELLIRYENEEAVDDSQLPKDRFSAERLKGVDSTLKIQPAELGDSAVYLCASSRGQGSAGELFFGEGSRLTVL.

The chain employs TRBV6-6 and TRBJ2-1; TRBD1 agrees at 8 bases. The CDR3 totals 15 residues. Germline V gene sequence: CDR1 MNHNY, CDR2 SVGAGI (reference sequence). Unmatched junction bases numbered 13, after V lost 7 bases and J lost 8 bases. The DNA for the CDR3 is TGTGCCAGCAATCCCGGGACAGGACGAGAGGATGAGCAGTTCTTC. Residues: CASNPGTGREDEQFF.

The chain carries TRBV19 and TRBJ1-3, with D unresolved. The germline gives CDR1 LNHDA, CDR2 SQIVND (reference sequence). The CDR3 consists of 17 residues. Trimming pared 4 bases from V and 0 bases from J, leaving 16 bases between. The CDR3 region is CASSTSLQGFSGNTIYF. The CDR3 DNA sequence: TGTGCCAGTAGTACCTCCCTACAAGGTTTCTCTGGAAACACCATATATTTT.

The chain links TRBV28 to TRBJ1-2; TRBD1 matches at 8 bases. J lost 4 bases, V lost 3 bases, and 10 bases had no gene match. Germline lookup yields CDR1 MDHEN and CDR2 SYDVKM. The CDR3 has 16 residues. The CDR3 nucleotides read TGTGCCAGCAGTTTGAGATCCGGGACAGGTCCCTATGGCTACACCTTC. Translated, it gives CASSLRSGTGPYGYTF.

This chain uses TRBV18 with TRBJ2-1; 12 nucleotides match TRBD2. With V trimmed by 3 bases and J by 4 bases, 4 bases remained unmatched. The CDR3 length is 16 residues. Germline-derived CDR1 and CDR2 are KGHSH and LQKENI. CDR3 loop: CASSPTSGRPYNEQFF. The CDR3 DNA reads TGTGCCAGCTCACCCACTAGCGGGAGGCCGTACAATGAGCAGTTCTTC.

The gene calls are TRBV6-6 and TRBJ2-5; D is uncertain. Deletions cut 0 bases from V and 5 bases from J, with 10 bases between. Per the germline V gene, CDR1 is MNHNY and CDR2 is SVGAGI (reference sequence). This CDR3 is 14 amino acids long. The CDR3 coding sequence is TGTGCCAGCAGTTACTCAGGAATCGGGGAGACCCAGTACTTC. It translates to CASSYSGIGETQYF.

Remarks on this clone: Other nucleotide sequences in the sample specify the same CDR3. The DNA of the CDR3 is TGTGCCAGCAGTCCAGCGGGACCCACAGATACGCAGTATTTT. Protein sequence: CASSPAGPTDTQYF. The rearrangement links TRBV28 to TRBJ2-3, with 7 bases matching TRBD2. Germline CDR1 is MDHEN and CDR2 is SYDVKM. The CDR3 has 14 residues. V lost 5 bases to trimming and J lost 2 bases; unmatched junction nucleotides: 4. Variable domain in full (rest from reference TRBV28 and TRBJ2-3): DVKVTQSSRYLVKRTGEKVFLECVQDMDHENMFWYRQDPGLGLRLIYFSYDVKMKEKGDIPEGYSVSREKKERFSLILESASTNQTSMYLCASSPAGPTDTQYFGPGTRLTVL.

This sequence joins TRBV27 and TRBJ2-3; 8 bases agree with TRBD2. The V segment lost 6 bases and the J segment 4 bases; nucleotides outside the gene matches: 18. Germline assignment: CDR1 MNHEY and CDR2 SMNVEV (reference sequence). The CDR3 length is 18 residues. CDR3 bases: TGTGCCAGCAGGCCTAAAGGGTGGAGCGGGAGTTCAGCAGATACGCAGTATTTT. Encoded protein: CASRPKGWSGSSADTQYF.

This clone occurred a few times. The gene calls are TRBV5-4 and TRBJ1-2, with 7 bases fitting TRBD1. CDR1 is SGHNT, CDR2 YYREEE, per germline (reference sequence). V lost 2 bases, J lost 14 bases, and 6 bases stayed unmatched. The CDR3 is 11 amino acids. CDR3 sequence: CASSLDRVRTF. The CDR3 nucleotides are TGTGCCAGCAGCTTAGACAGGGTGAGAACCTTC.

This sequence joins TRBV28 and TRBJ2-7; possibly TRBD1 or TRBD2 for D (6 bases each). This CDR3 contains 16 residues. Germline loops: CDR1 MDHEN, CDR2 SYDVKM. V gave up 6 bases and J gave up 3 bases, with 21 bases separating them. The CDR3 nucleotides read TGTGCCAGCAGAGATGGGGGGCTAGCGACTCTCTACGAGCAGTACTTC. It specifies CASRDGGLATLYEQYF.

The chain recombines TRBV7-2 with TRBJ2-7, with 10 bases aligning to TRBD1. Germline assignment: CDR1 SGHTA and CDR2 FQGNSA. CDR3 length equals 14 residues. V was pared by 4 bases and J by 1 base, with 1 base of the junction left unmatched. The CDR3 DNA reads TGTGCCAGCAGCTGGGACAGGGGATCCTACGAGCAGTACTTC. It specifies CASSWDRGSYEQYF.